These 2 T cell receptor beta chains share one sample of origin, sequenced in a study of T cell clonality in common variable immunodeficiency. The data were produced by immunoSEQ multiplex PCR, yet TCRdb's version contains in-frame clones alone and is incomplete. This sample has 35,000 or so clones, each found more than once. Specimen: peripheral blood mononuclear cells. These receptors were taken from a person aged 18 to 75 in good health.

This clone was detected ten times or more. Coverage ceases 3 residues before the CDR3 finishes, and the germline J gene fills in the end. The chain combines TRBV5-1 with TRBJ2-5; TRBD2 agrees at 10 bases. V gave up 4 bases and J gave up 5 bases; unmatched junction bases: 11. The CDR3 consists of 16 residues. Germline V lookup: CDR1 SGHRS, CDR2 YFSETQ. The CDR3 region is CASSPPGVAGGETQYF. Partial CDR3 DNA: TGCGCCAGCAGCCCCCCCGGGGTAGCGGGAGGCGAGACC.

In this sample, this clone turned up a few times. The CDR3 DNA, read in part, is TGTGCCAGTAGTGAGACAGGGGGTGGAAGCAATCAGCCC. Translation gives CASSETGGGSNQP. The whole CDR3 protein is CASSETGGGSNQPQHF. V is TRBV19 and J is TRBJ1-5, with 9 bases that match TRBD1. Sequencing ends 3 residues short of the CDR3 end; the germline J gene provides the rest. V gave up 5 bases and J gave up 1 base; unmatched junction bases: 6. The CDR3 has 16 residues. Germline V gives CDR1 LNHDA, CDR2 SQIVND (reference sequence).